The 22 T cell receptor beta chains presented below share a single source sample, sequenced in a study of OX40 agonist ivuxolimab in advanced cancers. Library preparation employed the immunoSEQ multiplex PCR assay. TCRdb obtained this table from immuneACCESS and retained in-frame rearrangements with V and J assigned. These tables miss some clones; where compared with another copy, unresolved V genes account for less than half of the shortfall, and the remainder is unexplained. This sample has 45,000 to 65,000 clones in its table, and 88% of those were observed once. The ten most abundant clones make up approximately 7.2% of the sample. Here the sequenced sample was CD4+ or CD8+ T cells sorted from blood, taken in a trial of the OX40 agonist ivuxolimab. The receptors stem from an adult with an advanced solid tumor such as melanoma, head and neck, liver or kidney cancer.

The gene calls are TRBV30 and TRBJ1-4, with TRBD1 as a possible D gene (6 bases). V was clipped by 6 bases and J by 4 bases, with 15 bases between them. From germline, CDR1 is GTSNPN and CDR2 SVGIG (reference sequence). The CDR3 loop spans 14 amino acids. The DNA for the CDR3 is TGTGCCTGCGGCAGGGGCGGGGGTAATGAAAAACTGTTTTTT. Translating it yields CACGRGGGNEKLFF.

CDR3 DNA sequence: TGTGCCAGCAGCCCCTCCTACGAGCAGTACTTC. This translates into CASSPSYEQYF. The V and J genes are TRBV11-2 and TRBJ2-7, with D uncertain. The V and J ends lost 5 bases and 0 bases respectively, with 2 bases between them. The CDR3 loop spans 11 amino acids. Germline V gene lookup returns CDR1 SGHAT and CDR2 FQNNGV.

This chain joins TRBV7-2 and TRBJ2-7; a possible D gene is TRBD1 (5 bases). Germline CDR1 reads SGHTA; CDR2 reads FQGNSA. The CDR3 runs to 15 residues. V was pared by 3 bases and J by 2 bases, with 14 bases between. The CDR3 DNA is TGTGCCAGCAGCTTTGTGAGATCGGACACCTACGAGCAGTACTTC. Protein sequence: CASSFVRSDTYEQYF.

The chain couples TRBV5-1 to TRBJ2-4; D is unclear. The CDR3 has 14 residues. The germline V and J ends were trimmed by 0 bases and 5 bases, with 9 bases remaining between them. CDR1 SGHRS and CDR2 YFSETQ come from the germline V gene. CDR3 nucleotide sequence: TGCGCCAGCAGCTTGGAGCAGGCTCAAAACATTCAGTACTTC. Amino acid sequence: CASSLEQAQNIQYF.

The DNA for the CDR3 is TGTGCCAGTAGCCAAAAGATGAGCTACAATGAGCAGTTCTTC. This translates into CASSQKMSYNEQFF. V is TRBV19 and J is TRBJ2-1; D remains unclear. CDR1 is LNHDA and CDR2 is SQIVND in the germline V gene (reference sequence). V was clipped by 6 bases and J by 3 bases, with 12 bases between them. There are 14 residues in the CDR3.

The rearrangement uses TRBV2 and TRBJ2-1; D possibly corresponds to TRBD1 (6 bases). In germline, CDR1 is SNHLY, CDR2 FYNNEI. Trimming pared 4 bases from V and 6 bases from J, leaving 13 bases between. The CDR3 runs 14 residues. The DNA of the CDR3 is TGTGCCAGCAGTGTGCTGGGGGCAGCCAATGAGCAGTTCTTC. Its translation is CASSVLGAANEQFF.

Here the CDR3 reads CASSLAASYEQYF. CDR3 in DNA: TGTGCCAGCAGCTTGGCCGCTAGCTACGAGCAGTACTTC. This chain connects TRBV5-4 to TRBJ2-7, with D unresolved. V dropped 0 bases and J dropped 3 bases, with 7 bases sitting between them. CDR1 is SGHNT and CDR2 is YYREEE in the germline V gene (reference sequence). The CDR3 covers 13 residues.

Remarks on this clone: In the same sample, other DNA sequences code for this CDR3. The chain links TRBV6-1 to TRBJ1-5; D unclear. Germline V gives CDR1 MNHNS, CDR2 SASEGT. The germline V and J ends were trimmed by 0 bases and 0 bases, with 6 bases remaining between them. CDR3 length equals 15 residues. CDR3 DNA: TGTGCCAGCAGTGAAGCGGGTGGTAGCAATCAGCCCCAGCATTTT. As protein: CASSEAGGSNQPQHF.

This chain joins TRBV6-1 and TRBJ2-7; TRBD2 matches 7 bases. CDR3 length: 14 amino acids. With 6 bases clipped from V and 0 bases from J, the junction kept 5 bases outside the gene matches. Germline loops: CDR1 MNHNS, CDR2 SASEGT. CDR3 sequence reads: CASRGLPSSYEQYF. In nucleotides, the CDR3 is TGTGCCAGCAGGGGACTACCCAGCTCCTACGAGCAGTACTTC.

V gene TRBV6-5 combines with J gene TRBJ2-7; no clear D. V was trimmed by 5 bases and J by 6 bases, leaving 11 bases between them. Germline V gives CDR1 MNHEY, CDR2 SVGAGI. The CDR3 length is 12 residues. The CDR3 DNA reads TGTGCCAGCAGTCTGTACGGTGGCGAGCAGTACTTC. It yields the protein CASSLYGGEQYF.

This chain links TRBV6-1 with TRBJ2-3, with 7 bases fitting TRBD1. This CDR3 has 16 amino acids. V was clipped by 4 bases and J by 2 bases; unmatched bases: 9. Germline values: CDR1 MNHNS, CDR2 SASEGT. CDR3 in DNA: TGTGCCAGCAGTGGCCTTACGGGACAGTCCACAGATACGCAGTATTTT. Protein sequence: CASSGLTGQSTDTQYF.

This sequence joins TRBV28 and TRBJ1-2, with 7 bases lining up with TRBD1. The CDR3 sequence is 16 residues long. Germline V lookup: CDR1 MDHEN, CDR2 SYDVKM. Trimming cost V 1 base and J 0 bases; bases outside gene matches: 5. The CDR3 DNA reads as TGTGCCAGCAGTTTATTACAGGGGCTTACTAACTATGGCTACACCTTC. Amino acid sequence: CASSLLQGLTNYGYTF.

The V and J genes are TRBV14 and TRBJ2-7, with TRBD1 matching 7 bases. V lost 5 bases to trimming and J lost 3 bases; unmatched junction nucleotides: 7. This CDR3 has 14 amino acids. CDR1 and CDR2 from the germline V gene are SGHDN and FVKESK. CDR3 nucleotide sequence: TGTGCCAGCAGCTTAGATTACAGGGGCTACGAGCAGTACTTC. Protein: CASSLDYRGYEQYF.

This clone was counted a few times. The chain couples TRBV6-1 to TRBJ1-1; TRBD1 matches 8 bases. Looked up from germline, CDR1 is MNHNS and CDR2 is SASEGT. The CDR3 consists of 15 residues. V dropped 8 bases and J dropped 4; count of bases not matched to a gene: 12. In DNA form, the CDR3 reads TGTGCCAGCCGGTCGGGGTCACAGGGGGTCACTGAAGCTTTCTTT. Protein: CASRSGSQGVTEAFF.

This rearrangement joins TRBV5-1 to TRBJ2-1, with no clear D. The ends were cut back, 1 base at V and 0 bases at J, with 8 bases in the middle. The CDR3 length is 15 residues. From germline, CDR1 is SGHRS and CDR2 YFSETQ. This CDR3 is CASSLSLSSYNEQFF. The CDR3 coding sequence is TGCGCCAGCAGCTTGAGCCTGAGCTCCTACAATGAGCAGTTCTTC.

The chain is built from TRBV29-1 and TRBJ2-3, with 7 bases aligning to TRBD1. Trimming took 8 bases from V and 4 from J; bases not matched to a gene: 6. Looked up from germline, CDR1 is SQVTM and CDR2 is ANQGSEA. There are 12 residues in the CDR3. The CDR3 here is CSIRTGADTQYF. Written as DNA, the CDR3 is TGCAGCATACGGACAGGAGCAGATACGCAGTATTTT.

The J gene is TRBJ2-7, the V gene TRBV11-2; 7 bases agree with TRBD2. Germline loops: CDR1 SGHAT, CDR2 FQNNGV. The trim removed 5 bases at V and 6 bases at J, leaving 22 bases unmatched. This CDR3 is 18 amino acids long. DNA of the CDR3: TGTGCCAGCAGCCCGACGACTAGGGCTGGCGGGAGACTTGGCGAGCAGTACTTC. It yields the protein CASSPTTRAGGRLGEQYF.

The chain is built from TRBV15 and TRBJ2-3; TRBD1 agrees at 7 bases. Germline V gene lookup returns CDR1 LNHNV and CDR2 YYDKDF (reference sequence). This CDR3 is 15 amino acids long. J gave up 11 bases and V 0 bases, and 11 bases lay outside the gene matches. The CDR3 DNA reads as TGTGCCACCAGCAGAGATGGGACAGTTAAATATATGCAGTATTTT. This gives the protein CATSRDGTVKYMQYF.

The J gene is TRBJ2-3, the V gene TRBV5-8; D ambiguous. V was trimmed by 1 base and J by 0 bases, leaving 6 bases between them. The CDR3 loop spans 14 amino acids. CDR1 is SGHTS, CDR2 YDEGEE, per germline. CDR3 region: CASSLSPSTDTQYF. CDR3 in DNA: TGTGCCAGCAGCTTGTCACCTAGCACAGATACGCAGTATTTT.

The chain uses TRBV19 and TRBJ2-7; D might be TRBD1 or TRBD2, each matching 6 bases. V was clipped by 4 bases and J by 6 bases, with 16 bases between them. In germline, CDR1 is LNHDA, CDR2 SQIVND (reference sequence). The CDR3 sequence is 14 residues long. This CDR3 reads CASSNGGRRGEQYF. CDR3 DNA: TGTGCCAGTAGTAATGGGGGGCGCCGAGGCGAGCAGTACTTC. The whole variable domain, remainder taken from reference TRBV19 and TRBJ2-7, is DGGITQSPKYLFRKEGQNVTLSCEQNLNHDAMYWYRQDPGQGLRLIYYSQIVNDFQKGDIAEGYSVSREKKESFPLTVTSAQKNPTAFYLCASSNGGRRGEQYFGPGTRLTVT.

V and J are TRBV5-1 and TRBJ2-6; 9 bases map to TRBD1. The germline V gene encodes CDR1 SGHRS and CDR2 YFSETQ. The CDR3 has 18 amino acids. J lost 0 bases, V lost 0 bases, and 4 bases had no gene match. DNA of the CDR3: TGCGCCAGCAGCTTGGGAGGGACAGGGAGCTCTGGGGCCAACGTCCTGACTTTC. Protein sequence: CASSLGGTGSSGANVLTF.

The chain couples TRBV5-6 to TRBJ2-7; D may be TRBD1 or TRBD2 (5 bases each). V was pared by 1 base and J by 1 base, with 15 bases between. Germline V gives CDR1 SGHDT, CDR2 YYEEEE. The CDR3 consists of 16 residues. The CDR3 reads CASSLRRGSKSYEQYF. The CDR3 DNA reads as TGTGCCAGCAGCTTGAGACGGGGCAGTAAATCCTACGAGCAGTACTTC.